This is a list of T cell receptor beta chains from one sample in a study of cytomegalovirus exposure and HLA in healthy donors. Repertoires were generated with immunoSEQ multiplex PCR, while TCRdb's copy carries only in-frame clones and drops some. The profile shows around 220,000 clones, about 80% of them singletons. The sequenced sample was PBMCs. The receptors originated from a middle-aged man in good health and CMV-seronegative. Each CDR3 is given without its conserved first and last residue. A D gene is named only where the DNA matches it firmly.

J | V | D | CDR3
TRBJ1-1 | TRBV19 | NA | ASWVYQGSRLEAF
TRBJ2-5 | TRBV27 | TRBD2 | ASSATSGGQETQY
TRBJ2-1 | TRBV29-1 | NA | SVVSVSNEQF
TRBJ2-2 | TRBV18 | NA | ASSPRQGRTGELF
TRBJ2-2 | TRBV18 | NA | ASSRTGELF
TRBJ1-3 | TRBV18 | TRBD1 | ASSPRQGTAGNTIY
TRBJ2-1 | TRBV5-1 | NA | ASSLVSASGEQF
TRBJ2-6 | TRBV6-1 | TRBD2 | ASSGGGSSGANVLT
TRBJ2-6 | TRBV5-1 | NA | ASSLWATDTSGANVLT
TRBJ1-1 | TRBV6-4 | TRBD1 | ASSEETGGFTEAF
TRBJ2-3 | TRBV18 | TRBD2 | ASSPLTTSDLTDTQY
TRBJ2-1 | TRBV6-1 | NA | ASSEGGQF
TRBJ1-5 | TRBV27 | NA | ASSSGTINQPQH
TRBJ1-1 | TRBV9 | TRBD1 | ASSGSPSRDRGTEAF
TRBJ2-3 | TRBV7-8 | NA | ASSLELPGDTQY
TRBJ1-1 | TRBV27 | NA | ASSLGGQNTEAF
TRBJ2-1 | TRBV6-4 | NA | ASSESGSSYEQF
TRBJ1-1 | TRBV18 | TRBD1 | ASSLFDREGTEAF
TRBJ2-7 | TRBV7-6 | NA | ASSRDSLNYEQY
TRBJ2-3 | TRBV5-4 | TRBD1 | ASSLPGQGRGDTQY
TRBJ2-3 | TRBV7-8 | TRBD2 | ASSLGGADTQY
TRBJ2-1 | TRBV18 | TRBD2 | ASSPSSGVYNEQF
TRBJ1-3 | TRBV10-3 | NA | AIRLGNTIY
TRBJ2-3 | TRBV9 | NA | ASSPRSEDTQY
TRBJ2-7 | TRBV28 | TRBD2 | ASSFPLAGINEQY
TRBJ2-1 | TRBV5-6 | TRBD1 | ASSYVRGTYNEQF